This T cell receptor beta chain is from a study of cytomegalovirus exposure and HLA in healthy donors. V shed 5 bases and J 0 bases; nucleotides not matched to a gene: 7. Germline CDR1 is LNHDA and CDR2 is SQIVND (reference sequence). The CDR3 runs 17 residues. The study ran its PCR with 60 Vbeta and 13 Jbeta primers. The protocol was immunoSEQ multiplex PCR, while the TCRdb copy is restricted to in-frame clones and leaves out a portion. Of roughly 70,000 clones in the sample, 74% were seen once. The clonotype comes from a human donor in good health. The sequenced sample consisted of PBMCs. The V gene is TRBV19, the J gene TRBJ1-5, with TRBD1 matching 10 bases. CDR3 in DNA: TGTGCCAGTAGTGAAGGGACAGGGGCTGATAGCAATCAGCCCCAGCATTTT. This gives the protein CASSEGTGADSNQPQHF.